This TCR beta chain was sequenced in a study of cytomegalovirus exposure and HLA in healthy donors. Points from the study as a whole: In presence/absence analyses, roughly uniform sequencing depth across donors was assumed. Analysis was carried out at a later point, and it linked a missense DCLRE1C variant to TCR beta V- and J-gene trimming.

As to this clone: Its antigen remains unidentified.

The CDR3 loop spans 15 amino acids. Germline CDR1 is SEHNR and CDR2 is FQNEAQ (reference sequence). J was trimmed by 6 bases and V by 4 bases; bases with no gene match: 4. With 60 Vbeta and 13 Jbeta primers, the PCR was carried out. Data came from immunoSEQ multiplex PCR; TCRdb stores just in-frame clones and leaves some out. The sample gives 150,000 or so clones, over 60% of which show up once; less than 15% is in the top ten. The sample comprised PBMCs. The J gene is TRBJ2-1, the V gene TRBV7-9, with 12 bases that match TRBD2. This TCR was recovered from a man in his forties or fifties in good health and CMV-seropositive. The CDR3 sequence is CASSSLAGGPNEQFF. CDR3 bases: TGTGCCAGCAGCTCACTAGCGGGGGGCCCCAATGAGCAGTTCTTC.